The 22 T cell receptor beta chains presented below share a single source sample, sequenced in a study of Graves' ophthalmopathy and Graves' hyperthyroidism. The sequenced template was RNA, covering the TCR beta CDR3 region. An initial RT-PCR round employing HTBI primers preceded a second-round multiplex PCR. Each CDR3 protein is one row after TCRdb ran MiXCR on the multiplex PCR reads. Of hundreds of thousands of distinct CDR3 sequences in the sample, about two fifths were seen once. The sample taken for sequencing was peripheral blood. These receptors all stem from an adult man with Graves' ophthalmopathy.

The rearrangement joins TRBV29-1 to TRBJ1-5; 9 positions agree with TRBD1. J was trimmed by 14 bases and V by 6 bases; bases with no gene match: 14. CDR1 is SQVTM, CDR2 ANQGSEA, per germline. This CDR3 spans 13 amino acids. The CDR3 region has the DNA TGCAGCGTGACACCGGGACAGGGAAAGTACGAGCATTTT. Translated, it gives CSVTPGQGKYEHF.

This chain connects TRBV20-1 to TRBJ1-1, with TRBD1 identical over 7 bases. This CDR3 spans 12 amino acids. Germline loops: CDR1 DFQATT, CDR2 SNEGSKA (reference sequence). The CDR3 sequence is CSLREGANEAFF. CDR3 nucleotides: TGCAGCCTTAGGGAGGGGGCTAATGAAGCTTTCTTT.

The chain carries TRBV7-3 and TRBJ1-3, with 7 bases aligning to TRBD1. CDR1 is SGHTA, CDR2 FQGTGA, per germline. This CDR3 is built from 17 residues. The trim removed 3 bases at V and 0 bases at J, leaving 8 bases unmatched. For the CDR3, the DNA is TGTGCCAGCAGCTTGGGTGTCACAGGGGCCTCTGGAAACACCATATATTTT. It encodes CASSLGVTGASGNTIYF.

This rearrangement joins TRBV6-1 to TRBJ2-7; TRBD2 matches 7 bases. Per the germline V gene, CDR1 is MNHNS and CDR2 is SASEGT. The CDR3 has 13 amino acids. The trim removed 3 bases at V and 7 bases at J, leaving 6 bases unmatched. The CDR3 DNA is TGTGCCAGCAGTGATTTGAGAGCGGGGGAGCAGTACTTC. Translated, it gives CASSDLRAGEQYF.

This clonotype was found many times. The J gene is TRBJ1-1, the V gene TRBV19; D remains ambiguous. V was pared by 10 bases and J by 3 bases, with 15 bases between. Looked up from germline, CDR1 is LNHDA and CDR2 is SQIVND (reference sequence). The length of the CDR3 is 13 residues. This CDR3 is CATTGPLHTEAFF. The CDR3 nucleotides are TGTGCCACTACCGGGCCCTTACACACTGAAGCTTTCTTT.

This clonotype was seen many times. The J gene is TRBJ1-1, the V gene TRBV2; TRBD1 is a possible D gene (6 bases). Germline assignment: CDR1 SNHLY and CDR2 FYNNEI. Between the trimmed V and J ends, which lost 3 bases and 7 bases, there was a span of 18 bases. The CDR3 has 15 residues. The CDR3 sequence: CASSEGGPRAGEAFF. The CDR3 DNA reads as TGTGCCAGCAGTGAGGGGGGGCCCCGGGCAGGTGAAGCTTTCTTT.

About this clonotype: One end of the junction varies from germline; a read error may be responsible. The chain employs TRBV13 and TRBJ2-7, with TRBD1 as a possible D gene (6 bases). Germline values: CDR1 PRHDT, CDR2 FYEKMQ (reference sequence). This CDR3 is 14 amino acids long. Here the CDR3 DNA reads TGTGCCGGCAGCTTAGGCAGGGGTACGTACGAGCAGTACTTC. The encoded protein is CAGSLGRGTYEQYF.

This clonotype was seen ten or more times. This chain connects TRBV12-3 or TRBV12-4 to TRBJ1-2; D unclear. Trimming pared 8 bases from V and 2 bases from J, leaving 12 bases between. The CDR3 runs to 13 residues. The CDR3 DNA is TGTGCCAGCGATAGACCGGGGAACTATGGCTACACCTTC. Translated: CASDRPGNYGYTF.

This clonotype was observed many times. The CDR3 nucleotides read TGTGCCATCAGTGAGTCGGGGACAGGGAACACCGGGGAGCTGTTTTTT. Residues: CAISESGTGNTGELFF. This rearrangement joins TRBV10-3 to TRBJ2-2, with 8 bases aligning to TRBD1. Unmatched junction bases numbered 1, after V lost 0 bases and J lost 1 base. This CDR3 is 16 amino acids long. The germline gives CDR1 ENHRY, CDR2 SYGVKD.

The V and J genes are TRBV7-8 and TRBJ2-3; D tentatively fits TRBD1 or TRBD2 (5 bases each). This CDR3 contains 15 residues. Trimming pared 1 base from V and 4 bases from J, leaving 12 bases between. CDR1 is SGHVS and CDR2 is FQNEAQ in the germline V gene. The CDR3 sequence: CASSLGPGLADTQYF. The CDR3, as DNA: TGTGCCAGCAGCTTAGGCCCGGGGCTTGCAGATACGCAGTATTTT. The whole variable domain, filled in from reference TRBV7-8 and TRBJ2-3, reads GAGVSQSPRYKVAKRGQDVALRCDPISGHVSLFWYQQALGQGPEFLTYFQNEAQLDKSGLPSDRFFAERPEGSVSTLKIQRTQQEDSAVYLCASSLGPGLADTQYFGPGTRLTVL.

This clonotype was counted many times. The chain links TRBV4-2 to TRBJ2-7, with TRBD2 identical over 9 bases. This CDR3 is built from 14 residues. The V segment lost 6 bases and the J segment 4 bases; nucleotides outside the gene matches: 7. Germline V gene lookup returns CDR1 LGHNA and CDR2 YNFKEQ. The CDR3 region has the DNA TGTGCCAGCAGGATGGGGCTAGCGGGGTACGAGCAGTACTTC. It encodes CASRMGLAGYEQYF.

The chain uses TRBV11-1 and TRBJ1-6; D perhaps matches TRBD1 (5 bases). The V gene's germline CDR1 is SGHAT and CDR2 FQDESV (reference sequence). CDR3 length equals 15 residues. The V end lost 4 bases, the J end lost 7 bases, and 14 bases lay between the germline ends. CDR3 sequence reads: CASSSPGRYNSPLHF. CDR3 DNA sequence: TGTGCCAGCAGCTCACCGGGACGGTACAATTCACCCCTCCACTTT.

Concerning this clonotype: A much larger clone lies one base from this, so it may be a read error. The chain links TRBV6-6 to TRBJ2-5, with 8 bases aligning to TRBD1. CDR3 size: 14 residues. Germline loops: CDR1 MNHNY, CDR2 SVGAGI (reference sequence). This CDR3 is CVSSYRGQGETQYF. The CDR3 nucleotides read TGTGTCAGCAGTTACCGAGGACAGGGAGAGACCCAGTACTTC.

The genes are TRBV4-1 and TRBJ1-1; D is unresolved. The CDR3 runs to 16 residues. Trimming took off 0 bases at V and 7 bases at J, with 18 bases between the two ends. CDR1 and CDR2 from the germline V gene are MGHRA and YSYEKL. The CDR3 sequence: CASSQDGPLTEDEAFF. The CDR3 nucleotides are TGCGCCAGCAGCCAAGATGGGCCATTGACCGAAGATGAAGCTTTCTTT.

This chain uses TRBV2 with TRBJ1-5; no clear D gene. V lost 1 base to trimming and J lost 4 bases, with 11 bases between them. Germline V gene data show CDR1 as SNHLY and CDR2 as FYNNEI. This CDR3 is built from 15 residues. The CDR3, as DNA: TGTGCCAGCAGTGAAGAGGGCCTCGAGAATCAGCCCCAGCATTTT. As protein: CASSEEGLENQPQHF.

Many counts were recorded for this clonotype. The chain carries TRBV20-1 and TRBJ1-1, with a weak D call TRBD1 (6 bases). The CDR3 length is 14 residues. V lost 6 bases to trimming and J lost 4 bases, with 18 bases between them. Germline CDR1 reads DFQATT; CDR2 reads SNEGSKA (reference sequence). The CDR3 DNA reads TGCAGTGCAAGCCTCACAGGGCTGGGCACTGAAGCTTTCTTT. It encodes CSASLTGLGTEAFF.

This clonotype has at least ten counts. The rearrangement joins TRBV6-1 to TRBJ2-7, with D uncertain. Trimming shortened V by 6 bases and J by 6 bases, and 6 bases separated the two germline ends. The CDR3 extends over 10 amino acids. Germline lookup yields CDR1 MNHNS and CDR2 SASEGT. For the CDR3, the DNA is TGTGCCAGCAGCCTAACCGAGCAGTACTTC. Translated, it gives CASSLTEQYF.

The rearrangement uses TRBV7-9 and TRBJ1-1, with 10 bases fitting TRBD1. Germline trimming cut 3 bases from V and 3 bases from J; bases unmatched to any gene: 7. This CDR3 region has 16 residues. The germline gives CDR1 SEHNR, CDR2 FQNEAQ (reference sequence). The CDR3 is CASSFGTGVVHTEAFF. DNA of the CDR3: TGTGCCAGCAGCTTTGGGACAGGGGTGGTACACACTGAAGCTTTCTTT.

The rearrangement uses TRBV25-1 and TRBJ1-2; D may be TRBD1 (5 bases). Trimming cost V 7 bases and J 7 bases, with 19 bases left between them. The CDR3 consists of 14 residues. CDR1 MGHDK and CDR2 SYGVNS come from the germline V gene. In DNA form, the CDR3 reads TGTGCCAGCAAACCGACGGGGGGGTTAGGTGGCTACACCTTC. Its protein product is CASKPTGGLGGYTF.

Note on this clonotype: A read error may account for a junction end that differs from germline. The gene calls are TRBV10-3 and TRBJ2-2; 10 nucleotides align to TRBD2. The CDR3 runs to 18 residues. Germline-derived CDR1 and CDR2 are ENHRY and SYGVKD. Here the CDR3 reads CASSVASGSLKGTGELFF. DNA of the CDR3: TGTGCCAGCAGTGTTGCTAGCGGGAGCCTAAAAGGCACCGGGGAGCTGTTTTTT.

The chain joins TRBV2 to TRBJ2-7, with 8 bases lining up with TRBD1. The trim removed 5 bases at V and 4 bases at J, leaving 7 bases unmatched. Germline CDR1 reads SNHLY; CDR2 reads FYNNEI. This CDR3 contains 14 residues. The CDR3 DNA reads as TGTGCCAGCAGTCCGACGGACAGGGAGTACGAGCAGTACTTC. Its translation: CASSPTDREYEQYF. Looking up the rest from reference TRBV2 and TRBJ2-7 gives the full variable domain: EPEVTQTPSHQVTQMGQEVILRCVPISNHLYFYWYRQILGQKVEFLVSFYNNEISEKSEIFDDQFSVERPDGSNFTLKIRSTKLEDSAMYFCASSPTDREYEQYFGPGTRLTVT.

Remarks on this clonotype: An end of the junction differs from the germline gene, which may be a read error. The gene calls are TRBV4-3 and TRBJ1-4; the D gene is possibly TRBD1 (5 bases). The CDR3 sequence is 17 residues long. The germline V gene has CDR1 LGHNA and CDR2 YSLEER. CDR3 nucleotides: TGCGCCAGCAGCCAATCGAGTGATAAAGGGGCTAATGAAAAACTGCTTTTT. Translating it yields CASSQSSDKGANEKLLF.